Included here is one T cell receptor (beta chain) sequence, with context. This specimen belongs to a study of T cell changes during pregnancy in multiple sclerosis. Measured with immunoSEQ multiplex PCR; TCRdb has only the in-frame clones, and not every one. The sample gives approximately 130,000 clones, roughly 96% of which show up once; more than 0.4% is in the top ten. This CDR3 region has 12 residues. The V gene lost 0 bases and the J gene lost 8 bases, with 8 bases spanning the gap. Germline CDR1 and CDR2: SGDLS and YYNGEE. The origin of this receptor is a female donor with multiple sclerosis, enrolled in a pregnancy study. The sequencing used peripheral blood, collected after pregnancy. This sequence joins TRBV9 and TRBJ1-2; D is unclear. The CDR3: CASSVASSGYTF. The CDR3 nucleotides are TGTGCCAGCAGCGTAGCTAGTTCCGGCTACACCTTC.